This T cell receptor (beta chain) was sequenced during a study of early T cells in non-severe SARS-CoV-2 infection. Trimming shortened V by 4 bases and J by 5 bases, and 16 bases separated the two germline ends. CDR1 SEHNR and CDR2 FQNEAQ come from the germline V gene (reference sequence). The CDR3 totals 15 residues. Tagging with unique molecular identifiers was applied to individual cDNA molecules. TCRdb independently ran MiXCR on the 5' RACE reads; one entry per CDR3 protein. The sample contains 60,000 to 90,000 distinct CDR3 sequences, over 9% of which appear only once. This chain joins TRBV7-9 and TRBJ2-3; D gene uncertain. Material: whole blood. This clonotype originated in an adult who was a healthcare worker with PCR-confirmed SARS-CoV-2 infection or an uninfected control (not recorded which). DNA of the CDR3: TGTGCCAGCAGCTCCCCTGGGGTTTTTGGAGATACGCAGTATTTT. Residues: CASSSPGVFGDTQYF.